This paragraph reports one T cell receptor beta chain. Its antigen is currently not known. The sample is drawn from a study of T cells expressing NK-cell markers (dated by TCRdb to 2019 to 2021). About the investigation overall: TCR beta-chain repertoires were profiled in sorted CD3+CD56+NKG2C+, CD3+CD56+NKG2C- and CD3+CD56-NKG2C+ T-cell subsets from several donors. Among the eight sequenced donors, only one was HCMV-seronegative, while the other seven were HCMV-seropositive. All eight donors whose samples were sequenced were randomly selected healthy volunteers, three of them men and five women. Illumina HiSeq 2000/2500, MiSeq or NextSeq was used to sequence libraries as 2 x 150 bp reads. What the work shows at the level of the full study, not this receptor alone: In six or seven donors, the dominant CD3+CD56+NKG2C+ clonotypes ranked among the top 10 CD8+ clonotypes, making up roughly 1.0-8% of CD8+ T cells. Whether the expanded NKG2C-expressing T cell clones were specific for HCMV antigens was left unclear. Those dominant clonotypes were again the most abundant among CD3+CD56-NKG2C+ cells in a few donors, at roughly 28.3-60.1%.

Looking up the germline V gene yields CDR1 MNHNS and CDR2 SASEGT. From the cysteine up to the phenylalanine, the CDR3 has a length of 14 residues. No DNA is recorded. Reads for this sample came from an Illumina HiSeq 2000. 5'RACE template switching, by which a universal primer site and unique molecular identifiers were added, was used to make TCR beta cDNA libraries. Synthesis of cDNA was primed from the TCR beta constant segment and was followed by two consecutive PCR amplification steps. In the source study's methods: MIGEC handled demultiplexing of the reads and grouping by UMI, while MiTCR was used to assemble and quantify clonotypes. To exclude erroneous sequences, any TCR cDNA sequence not supported by at least two reads was discarded. The tcR package was used for downstream repertoire analysis, with clonotypes matched between fractions based on CDR3 nucleotide sequence plus V segment. Antigen specificity was annotated against VDJdb with VDJmatch, allowing one amino acid substitution in CDR3. With the reads reprocessed by TCRdb, a single entry stands for each CDR3 protein sequence and no DNA is reported. These V and J calls derive from TCRdb rather than the authors' analysis. The table kept for this sample lists over 150,000 distinct CDR3 sequences. Of the sample, more than 35% is held by the ten largest clones.

A commercial ELISA kit detecting HCMV-specific IgG in serum was used to determine HCMV serostatus. Ficoll density gradient centrifugation was used to isolate peripheral blood mononuclear cells from blood. The TCR sequence derives from a woman between 45 and 60 years old in good health. Donor details come from another sample of the same person, matched by shared clones. The sequence links TRBV6-1 to TRBJ1-3. The sequenced sample was blood T cells: a sorted CD56 or NKG2C T cell subset, CD4+ or CD8+ T cells, or bulk PBMC T cells (not recorded which). The CDR3 protein sequence reads: CASSEFGSGNTIYF.